These 22 T cell receptor beta chains were all obtained from the same sample, sequenced in a study of PD-1 and CTLA-4 blockade in melanoma. This table comes from immunoSEQ multiplex PCR, and its TCRdb copy is limited to in-frame clones, with some not included. Of nearly 30,000 clones detected, about 89% appear once; the ten largest clones hold around 8.5%. The sequencing used CD8+ T cells from peripheral blood, collected before anti-PD-1 treatment. These receptor sequences come from a human donor with melanoma.

The chain links TRBV27 to TRBJ1-2; D remains unclear. The V end lost 4 bases, the J end lost 5 bases, and 17 bases lay between the germline ends. The CDR3 runs to 15 residues. Germline assignment: CDR1 MNHEY and CDR2 SMNVEV (reference sequence). This CDR3 is CASSSTGILPYGYTF. The CDR3, as DNA: TGTGCCAGCAGTTCGACCGGGATCCTCCCGTATGGCTACACCTTC.

The chain has TRBV30 and TRBJ2-2; D remains unclear. V lost 0 bases and J lost 0, with 8 bases in between. The CDR3 runs to 15 residues. CDR1 is GTSNPN, CDR2 SVGIG, per germline (reference sequence). CDR3 residues: CAWSVGPSNTGELFF. CDR3 DNA: TGTGCCTGGAGTGTTGGGCCCTCGAACACCGGGGAGCTGTTTTTT.

This clone was found a few times. CDR3 nucleotides: TGTGCCAGCAGCCAAGAGGAAAGGGCCGGGACTGAAGCTTTCTTT. It yields the protein CASSQEERAGTEAFF. The rearrangement joins TRBV4-2 to TRBJ1-1; D is unresolved. The CDR3 has 15 residues. Trimming removed 0 bases from V and 5 bases from J, with 13 bases in between. Germline CDR1 is LGHNA and CDR2 is YNFKEQ.

The genes are TRBV11-2 and TRBJ1-2, with D perhaps TRBD1 (5 bases). The CDR3 contains 12 residues. The germline gives CDR1 SGHAT, CDR2 FQNNGV. The V and J ends lost 6 bases and 4 bases respectively, with 9 bases between them. Here the CDR3 reads CASRTDSYGYTF. The CDR3 nucleotides read TGTGCCAGCAGAACAGACAGCTATGGCTACACCTTC.

The V gene is TRBV2, the J gene TRBJ1-1, with D possibly TRBD1 on 6 matching bases. The CDR3 is 13 residues long. Germline CDR1 reads SNHLY; CDR2 reads FYNNEI. Trimming stripped 9 bases from V and 2 bases from J, with 13 bases between. The CDR3 coding sequence is TGTGCCAGTGCGACAGGTGTTAACACTGAAGCTTTCTTT. Its translation: CASATGVNTEAFF. The entire variable domain, with the rest obtained from reference TRBV2 and TRBJ1-1, is as follows: EPEVTQTPSHQVTQMGQEVILRCVPISNHLYFYWYRQILGQKVEFLVSFYNNEISEKSEIFDDQFSVERPDGSNFTLKIRSTKLEDSAMYFCASATGVNTEAFFGQGTRLTVV.

The chain couples TRBV28 to TRBJ1-5; 9 nucleotides line up with TRBD1. The CDR3 consists of 18 residues. Germline values: CDR1 MDHEN, CDR2 SYDVKM. The V segment lost 3 bases and the J segment 0 bases; nucleotides outside the gene matches: 9. The CDR3 here is CASSLVPGTGNSNQPQHF. CDR3 DNA sequence: TGTGCCAGCAGTTTGGTCCCGGGGACAGGGAATAGCAATCAGCCCCAGCATTTT.

This clone appeared a few times. The chain carries TRBV15 and TRBJ2-2, with TRBD2 matching 8 bases. V trimming: 3 bases; J trimming: 4 bases; junction bases outside the gene matches: 4. The CDR3 is made up of 15 amino acids. Germline V gene data show CDR1 as LNHNV and CDR2 as YYDKDF (reference sequence). CDR3 sequence (DNA): TGTGCCACCAGCAGGACGGGGGGGCCCACCGGGGAGCTGTTTTTT. It specifies CATSRTGGPTGELFF.

This clone appeared once. The V gene is TRBV19, the J gene TRBJ1-2; 10 positions match TRBD1. The CDR3 is 14 residues long. Germline V gene data show CDR1 as LNHDA and CDR2 as SQIVND (reference sequence). Germline trimming cut 5 bases from V and 4 bases from J; bases unmatched to any gene: 4. CDR3 residues: CASSSTGGGYGYTF. The CDR3 nucleotides read TGTGCCAGTAGTTCGACAGGGGGCGGCTATGGCTACACCTTC.

The rearrangement links TRBV10-2 to TRBJ1-1, with D possibly matching TRBD1 (5 bases). Trimming shortened V by 3 bases and J by 4 bases, and 18 bases separated the two germline ends. The CDR3 sequence is 16 residues long. The germline V gene has CDR1 WSHSY and CDR2 SAAADI. The CDR3 DNA sequence: TGCGCCAGCAGTGATTGGACCGGGCGGGGGAGCACTGAAGCTTTCTTT. As protein: CASSDWTGRGSTEAFF.

V is TRBV27 and J is TRBJ1-2; 8 nucleotides agree with TRBD1. V was clipped by 6 bases and J by 4 bases; unmatched bases: 4. This CDR3 has 13 amino acids. In germline, CDR1 is MNHEY, CDR2 SMNVEV (reference sequence). This chain's CDR3 is CASSPGQGYGYTF. The CDR3 nucleotides read TGTGCCAGCAGCCCCGGACAGGGCTATGGCTACACCTTC.

The chain has TRBV14 and TRBJ2-7; TRBD2 matches at 7 bases. The junction had 2 bases not matched to a gene; V was cut back by 3 bases and J by 0 bases. The CDR3 spans 14 residues. The germline gives CDR1 SGHDN, CDR2 FVKESK. The CDR3 protein is CASSQSGNSYEQYF. CDR3 DNA sequence: TGTGCCAGCAGCCAGAGCGGGAACTCCTACGAGCAGTACTTC. Looking up the rest from reference TRBV14 and TRBJ2-7 gives the full variable domain: EAGVTQFPSHSVIEKGQTVTLRCDPISGHDNLYWYRRVMGKEIKFLLHFVKESKQDESGMPNNRFLAERTGGTYSTLKVQPAELEDSGVYFCASSQSGNSYEQYFGPGTRLTVT.

V gene TRBV5-1 combines with J gene TRBJ2-7; D may be TRBD2 (5 bases). CDR1 is SGHRS and CDR2 is YFSETQ in the germline V gene. The CDR3 extends over 13 amino acids. The V and J ends lost 4 bases and 1 base respectively, with 9 bases between them. The CDR3 DNA is TGCGCCAGCAGCCCGGACTTTTCCTACGAGCAGTACTTC. Its protein product is CASSPDFSYEQYF.

This chain joins TRBV10-3 and TRBJ2-3, with D possibly TRBD2 on 6 matching bases. V was clipped by 4 bases and J by 1 base, with 18 bases between them. This CDR3 spans 17 amino acids. The germline gives CDR1 ENHRY, CDR2 SYGVKD. In DNA, the CDR3 is TGTGCCATCAGTGCAGAGGACTACCCCGCGGGCACAGATACGCAGTATTTT. This encodes CAISAEDYPAGTDTQYF.

The rearrangement joins TRBV24-1 to TRBJ2-7; D gene unclear. V was clipped by 9 bases and J by 2 bases, with 13 bases between them. Germline assignment: CDR1 KGHDR and CDR2 SFDVKD. This CDR3 contains 13 residues. The CDR3 is CATSFGPAYEQYF. CDR3 coding DNA: TGTGCCACCTCCTTTGGGCCGGCCTACGAGCAGTACTTC.

The chain recombines TRBV9 with TRBJ2-1; 8 nucleotides line up with TRBD2. J gave up 0 bases and V 4 bases, and 3 bases lay outside the gene matches. This CDR3 is 15 amino acids long. Germline values: CDR1 SGDLS, CDR2 YYNGEE. The CDR3 reads CASSPSGSSYNEQFF. The CDR3 region has the DNA TGTGCCAGCAGCCCGAGCGGGAGCTCCTACAATGAGCAGTTCTTC.

This clone was found a few times. V is TRBV7-9 and J is TRBJ1-2; 7 nucleotides agree with TRBD1. Trimming removed 2 bases from V and 4 bases from J; junction bases left unmatched: 7. CDR3 length equals 15 residues. Per the germline V gene, CDR1 is SEHNR and CDR2 is FQNEAQ (reference sequence). CDR3 loop: CASSLRTGQIYGYTF. The CDR3 nucleotides read TGTGCCAGCAGCTTACGGACAGGTCAGATCTATGGCTACACCTTC.

The chain employs TRBV7-9 and TRBJ2-5; the D gene is possibly TRBD2 (5 bases). The CDR3 sequence is 15 residues long. The ends were cut back, 0 bases at V and 2 bases at J, with 10 bases in the middle. Germline lookup yields CDR1 SEHNR and CDR2 FQNEAQ (reference sequence). CDR3 in amino acids: CASSLAGEVQETQYF. For the CDR3, the DNA is TGTGCCAGCAGCTTAGCGGGAGAAGTGCAAGAGACCCAGTACTTC.

The rearrangement uses TRBV10-2 and TRBJ1-1, with a weak D call TRBD1 (5 bases). Germline CDR1 WSHSY, CDR2 SAAADI. V shed 7 bases and J shed 5 bases, with 14 bases lying between them. This CDR3 spans 13 amino acids. The CDR3 sequence: CASMSPTDTEAFF. The CDR3, as DNA: TGCGCCAGCATGAGCCCGACAGATACTGAAGCTTTCTTT.

The V gene is TRBV21-1, the J gene TRBJ1-1; TRBD1 is the table's D call and was not checked against the DNA. TRBV21-1 is noted as a pseudogene. CDR3 length: 17 amino acids. CDR3 in amino acids: CASSKDTGQGENTEAFF. The CDR3 coding sequence is TGTGCCAGCAGCAAAGATACGGGACAGGGAGAAAACACTGAAGCTTTCTTT.

The rearrangement links TRBV28 to TRBJ2-2, with D tentatively TRBD2 (5 bases). CDR1 MDHEN and CDR2 SYDVKM come from the germline V gene. Deletions cut 2 bases from V and 2 bases from J, with 12 bases between. CDR3 length: 16 amino acids. CDR3 residues: CASSLGSNPNTGELFF. CDR3 sequence (DNA): TGTGCCAGCAGTTTAGGGAGTAACCCCAACACCGGGGAGCTGTTTTTT.

The V gene is TRBV7-9, the J gene TRBJ1-4; D remains unclear. The CDR3 is 14 residues long. Germline CDR1 and CDR2: SEHNR and FQNEAQ (reference sequence). Trimming took 5 bases from V and 7 from J, leaving 14 bases between them. The CDR3 here is CASSPRAWPEKLFF. CDR3 coding DNA: TGTGCCAGCAGCCCCCGGGCCTGGCCTGAAAAACTGTTTTTT.

This clone was found once. V usage is TRBV5-6 and J usage is TRBJ1-5, with a weak D call TRBD1 (5 bases). The CDR3 totals 14 residues. Between the trimmed V and J ends, which lost 3 bases and 6 bases, there was a span of 13 bases. From germline, CDR1 is SGHDT and CDR2 YYEEEE. The CDR3 nucleotides read TGTGCCAGCAGCTGGGGGGGGAGGCGTCAGCCCCAGCATTTT. It translates to CASSWGGRRQPQHF.